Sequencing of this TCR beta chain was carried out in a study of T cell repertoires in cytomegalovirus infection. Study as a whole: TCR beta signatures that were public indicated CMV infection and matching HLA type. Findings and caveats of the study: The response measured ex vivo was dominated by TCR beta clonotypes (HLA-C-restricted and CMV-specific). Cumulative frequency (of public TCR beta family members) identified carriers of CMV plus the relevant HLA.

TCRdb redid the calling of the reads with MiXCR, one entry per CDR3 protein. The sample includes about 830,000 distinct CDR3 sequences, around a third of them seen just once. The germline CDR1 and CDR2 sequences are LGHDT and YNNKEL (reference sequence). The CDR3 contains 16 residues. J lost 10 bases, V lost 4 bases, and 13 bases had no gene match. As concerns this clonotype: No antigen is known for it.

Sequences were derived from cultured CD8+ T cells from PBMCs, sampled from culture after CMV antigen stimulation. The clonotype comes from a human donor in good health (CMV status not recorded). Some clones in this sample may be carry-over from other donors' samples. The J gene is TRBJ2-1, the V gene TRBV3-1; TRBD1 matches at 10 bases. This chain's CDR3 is CASSLYHRDRGAEQFF. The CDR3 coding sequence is TGTGCCAGCAGCCTTTACCACCGGGACAGGGGTGCCGAGCAGTTCTTC.